This passage covers 4 T cell receptor beta chains from one sample sequenced in a study of PD-1 blockade in classical Hodgkin lymphoma. Relapses following autologous stem cell transplantation were seen in all patients, with brentuximab vedotin exposure varying. The data were produced by immunoSEQ multiplex PCR, yet TCRdb's version contains in-frame clones alone and is incomplete. Among over 35,000 clones, roughly 80% were seen once, and the ten largest hold approximately 21%. This specimen was peripheral blood mononuclear cells (PBMCs), taken before the second cycle of nivolumab. These receptors all stem from a human donor with classical Hodgkin lymphoma.

The gene calls are TRBV30 and TRBJ1-1; tentative D call: TRBD1 (5 bases). This CDR3 is built from 12 residues. The germline V gene has CDR1 GTSNPN and CDR2 SVGIG (reference sequence). V was trimmed by 0 bases and J by 11 bases, leaving 13 bases between them. CDR3 coding DNA: TGTGCCTGGAGTGTTATGGGGGAAGGGGCTTTCTTT. It is translated as CAWSVMGEGAFF.

V usage is TRBV7-2 and J usage is TRBJ2-7; D is undetermined. V gave up 2 bases and J gave up 1 base, with 3 bases separating them. The germline V gene has CDR1 SGHTA and CDR2 FQGNSA. This CDR3 has 12 amino acids. The CDR3 nucleotides read TGTGCCAGCAGCTTACAGTCCTACGAGCAGTACTTC. Protein: CASSLQSYEQYF.

In its sample, this clone is medium-sized. The chain joins TRBV19 to TRBJ1-6, with a possible D match to TRBD1 (6 bases). With 8 bases removed from V and 8 bases from J, the gap between germline ends came to 16 bases. The length of the CDR3 is 14 residues. CDR1 is LNHDA and CDR2 is SQIVND in the germline V gene (reference sequence). The CDR3 loop is CASAPGQGYSPLHF. The DNA of the CDR3 is TGTGCCAGTGCTCCGGGACAAGGGTATTCACCCCTCCACTTT.

DNA for the CDR3: TGTGCCAGTAGTATCTTCCCGGGTACGCAGTATTTT. It yields the protein CASSIFPGTQYF. J is TRBJ2-3 and V is TRBV19; D unclear. Germline CDR1 reads LNHDA; CDR2 reads SQIVND (reference sequence). The CDR3 has 12 amino acids. V dropped 3 bases and J dropped 8 bases, with 9 bases sitting between them.